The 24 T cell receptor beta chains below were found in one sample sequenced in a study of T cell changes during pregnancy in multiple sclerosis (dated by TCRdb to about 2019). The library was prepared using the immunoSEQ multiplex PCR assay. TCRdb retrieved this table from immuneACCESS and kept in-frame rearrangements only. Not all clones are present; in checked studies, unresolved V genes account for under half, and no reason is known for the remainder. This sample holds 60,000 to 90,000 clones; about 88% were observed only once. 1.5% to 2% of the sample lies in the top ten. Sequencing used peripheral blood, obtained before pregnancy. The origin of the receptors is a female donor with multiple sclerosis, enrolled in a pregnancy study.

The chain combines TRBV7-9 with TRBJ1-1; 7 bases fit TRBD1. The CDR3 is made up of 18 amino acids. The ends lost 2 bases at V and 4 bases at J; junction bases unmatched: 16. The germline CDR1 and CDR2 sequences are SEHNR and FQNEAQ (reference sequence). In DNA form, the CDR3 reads TGTGCCAGCAGCTTATGGAAGAGGGGGCGAGGGTCGGGCACTGAAGCTTTCTTT. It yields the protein CASSLWKRGRGSGTEAFF.

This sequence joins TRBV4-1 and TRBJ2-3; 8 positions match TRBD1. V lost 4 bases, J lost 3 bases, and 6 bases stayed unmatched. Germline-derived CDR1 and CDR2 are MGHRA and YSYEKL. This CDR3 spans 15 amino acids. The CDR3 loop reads CASSLRTGRTDTQYF. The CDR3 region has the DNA TGCGCCAGCAGCCTCAGGACAGGGAGGACAGATACGCAGTATTTT.

CDR3 nucleotides: TGCGCCAGCAGCCAATACGCAGGGGAATACTACGAGCAGTACTTC. This gives the protein CASSQYAGEYYEQYF. This chain joins TRBV4-3 and TRBJ2-7; D perhaps matches TRBD1 (6 bases). Per the germline V gene, CDR1 is LGHNA and CDR2 is YSLEER. The CDR3 covers 15 residues. V lost 2 bases and J lost 3, with 14 bases in between.

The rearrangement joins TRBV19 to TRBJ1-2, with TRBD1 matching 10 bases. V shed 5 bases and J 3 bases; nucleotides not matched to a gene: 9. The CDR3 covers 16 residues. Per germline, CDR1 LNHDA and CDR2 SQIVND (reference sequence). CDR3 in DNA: TGTGCCAGTAGTTCGTCCGGGACAGGGGTTGACTATGGCTACACCTTC. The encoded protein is CASSSSGTGVDYGYTF.

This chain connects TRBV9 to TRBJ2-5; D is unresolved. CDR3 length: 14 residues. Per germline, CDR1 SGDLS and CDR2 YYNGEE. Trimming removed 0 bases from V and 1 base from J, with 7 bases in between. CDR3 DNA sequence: TGTGCCAGCAGCGTAGGAGGCACCCAAGAGACCCAGTACTTC. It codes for CASSVGGTQETQYF.

The CDR3 protein is CASSSISSSAGTDTQYF. The CDR3 DNA reads TGTGCCAGCAGCTCGATTAGCTCTAGCGCAGGCACAGATACGCAGTATTTT. The V gene is TRBV7-2, the J gene TRBJ2-3; D is perhaps TRBD2 (6 bases). V lost 4 bases to trimming and J lost 1 base, with 18 bases between them. This CDR3 region has 17 residues. Germline V CDR1 and CDR2: SGHTA, FQGNSA.

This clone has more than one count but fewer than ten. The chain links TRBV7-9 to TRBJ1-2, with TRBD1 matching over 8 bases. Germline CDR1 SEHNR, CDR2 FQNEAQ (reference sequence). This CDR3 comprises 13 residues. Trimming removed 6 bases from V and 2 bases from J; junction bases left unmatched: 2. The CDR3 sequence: CASRGQGNYGYTF. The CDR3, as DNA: TGTGCCAGCAGAGGACAGGGCAACTATGGCTACACCTTC.

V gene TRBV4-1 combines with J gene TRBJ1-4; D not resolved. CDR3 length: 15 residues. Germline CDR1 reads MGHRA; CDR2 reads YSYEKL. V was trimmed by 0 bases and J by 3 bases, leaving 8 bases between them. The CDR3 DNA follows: TGCGCCAGCAGCCAAGATCTCCGTCCTAATGAAAAACTGTTTTTT. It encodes CASSQDLRPNEKLFF.

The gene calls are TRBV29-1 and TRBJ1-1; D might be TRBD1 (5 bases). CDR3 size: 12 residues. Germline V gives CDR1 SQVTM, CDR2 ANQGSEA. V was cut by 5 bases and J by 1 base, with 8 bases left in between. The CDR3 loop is CSVFQGNTEAFF. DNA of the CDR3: TGCAGCGTTTTTCAGGGGAACACTGAAGCTTTCTTT.

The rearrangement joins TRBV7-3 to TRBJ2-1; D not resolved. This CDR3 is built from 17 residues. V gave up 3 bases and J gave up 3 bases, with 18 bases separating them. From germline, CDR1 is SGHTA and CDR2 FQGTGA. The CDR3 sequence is CASSLHAPSILYNEQFF. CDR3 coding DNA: TGTGCCAGCAGCTTGCATGCCCCAAGCATACTCTACAATGAGCAGTTCTTC.

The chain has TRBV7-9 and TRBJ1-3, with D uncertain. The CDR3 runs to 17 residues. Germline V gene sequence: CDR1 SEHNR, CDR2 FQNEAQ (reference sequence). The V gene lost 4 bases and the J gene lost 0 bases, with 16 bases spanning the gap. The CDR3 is CASSSSPQTYSGNTIYF. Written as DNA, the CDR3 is TGTGCCAGCAGCTCCTCCCCTCAGACTTACTCTGGAAACACCATATATTTT.

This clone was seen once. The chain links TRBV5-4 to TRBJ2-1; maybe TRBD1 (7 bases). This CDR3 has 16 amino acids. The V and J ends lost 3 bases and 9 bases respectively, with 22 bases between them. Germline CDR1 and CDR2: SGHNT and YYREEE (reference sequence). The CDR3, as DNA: TGTGCCAGCAGCTCCCGGTCGGGTGGAGGGGGCGGTGAGCAGTTCTTC. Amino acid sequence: CASSSRSGGGGGEQFF.

In DNA form, the CDR3 reads TGTGCCAGCAGCTCAACACTAGCGGGGGGATTGTTTGAGACGCAGTATTTT. It translates to CASSSTLAGGLFETQYF. The chain links TRBV7-2 to TRBJ2-3; 12 bases map to TRBD2. This CDR3 comprises 17 residues. The germline V gene encodes CDR1 SGHTA and CDR2 FQGNSA. V lost 4 bases, J lost 9 bases, and 14 bases stayed unmatched.

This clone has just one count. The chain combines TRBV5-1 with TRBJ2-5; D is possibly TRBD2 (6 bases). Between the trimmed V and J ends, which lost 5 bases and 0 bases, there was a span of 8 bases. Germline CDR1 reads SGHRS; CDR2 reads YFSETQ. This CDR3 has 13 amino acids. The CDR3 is CASRGGDQETQYF. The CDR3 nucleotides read TGCGCCAGCAGGGGGGGAGACCAAGAGACCCAGTACTTC.

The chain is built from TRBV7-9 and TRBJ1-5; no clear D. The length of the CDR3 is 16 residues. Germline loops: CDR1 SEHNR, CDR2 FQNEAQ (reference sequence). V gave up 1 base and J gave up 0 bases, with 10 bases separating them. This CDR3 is CASSLGAGSSNQPQHF. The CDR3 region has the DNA TGTGCCAGCAGCTTAGGGGCAGGTTCTAGCAATCAGCCCCAGCATTTT. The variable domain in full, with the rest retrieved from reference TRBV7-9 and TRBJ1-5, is DTGVSQNPRHKITKRGQNVTFRCDPISEHNRLYWYRQTLGQGPEFLTYFQNEAQLEKSRLLSDRFSAERPKGSFSTLEIQRTEQGDSAMYLCASSLGAGSSNQPQHFGDGTRLSIL.

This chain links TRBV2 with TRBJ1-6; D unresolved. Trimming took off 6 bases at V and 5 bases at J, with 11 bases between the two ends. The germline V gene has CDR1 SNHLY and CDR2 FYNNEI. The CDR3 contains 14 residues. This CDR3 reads CASRVRRDNSPLHF. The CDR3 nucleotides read TGTGCCAGCAGAGTAAGACGGGATAATTCACCCCTCCACTTT.

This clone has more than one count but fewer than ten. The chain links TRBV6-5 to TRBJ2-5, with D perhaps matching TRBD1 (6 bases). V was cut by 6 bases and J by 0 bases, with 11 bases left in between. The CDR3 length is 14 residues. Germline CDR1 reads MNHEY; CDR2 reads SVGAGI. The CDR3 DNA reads TGTGCCAGCAGCTACAGGGAGTACCAAGAGACCCAGTACTTC. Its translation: CASSYREYQETQYF.

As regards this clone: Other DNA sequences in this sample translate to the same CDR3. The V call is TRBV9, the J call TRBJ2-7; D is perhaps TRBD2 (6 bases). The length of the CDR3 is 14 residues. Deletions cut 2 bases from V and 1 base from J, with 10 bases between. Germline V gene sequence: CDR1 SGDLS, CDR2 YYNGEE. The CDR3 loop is CASSVGRGSYEQYF. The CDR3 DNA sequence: TGTGCCAGCAGCGTTGGGCGGGGATCCTACGAGCAGTACTTC. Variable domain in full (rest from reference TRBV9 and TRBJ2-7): DSGVTQTPKHLITATGQRVTLRCSPRSGDLSVYWYQQSLDQGLQFLIQYYNGEERAKGNILERFSAQQFPDLHSELNLSSLELGDSALYFCASSVGRGSYEQYFGPGTRLTVT.

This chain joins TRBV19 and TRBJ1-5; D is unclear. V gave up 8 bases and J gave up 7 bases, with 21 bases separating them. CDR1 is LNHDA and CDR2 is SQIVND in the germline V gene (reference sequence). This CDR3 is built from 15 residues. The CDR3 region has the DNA TGTGCCAGTGGATATCCGGGCCGGGGAGGCCAGCCCCAGCATTTT. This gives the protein CASGYPGRGGQPQHF.

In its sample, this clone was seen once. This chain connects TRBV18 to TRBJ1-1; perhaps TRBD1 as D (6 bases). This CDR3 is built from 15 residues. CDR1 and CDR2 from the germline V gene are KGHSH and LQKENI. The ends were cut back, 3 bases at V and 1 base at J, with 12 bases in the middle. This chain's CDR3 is CASSPRTAKNTEAFF. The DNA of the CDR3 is TGTGCCAGCTCACCCAGGACAGCAAAGAACACTGAAGCTTTCTTT. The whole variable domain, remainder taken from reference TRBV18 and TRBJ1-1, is NAGVMQNPRHLVRRRGQEARLRCSPMKGHSHVYWYRQLPEEGLKFMVYLQKENIIDESGMPKERFSAEFPKEGPSILRIQQVVRGDSAAYFCASSPRTAKNTEAFFGQGTRLTVV.

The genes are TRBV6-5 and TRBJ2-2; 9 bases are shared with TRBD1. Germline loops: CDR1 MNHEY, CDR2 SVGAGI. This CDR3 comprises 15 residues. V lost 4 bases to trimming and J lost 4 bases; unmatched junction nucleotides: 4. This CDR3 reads CASSSGTGSTGELFF. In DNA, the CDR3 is TGTGCCAGCAGTTCTGGGACAGGGAGCACCGGGGAGCTGTTTTTT.

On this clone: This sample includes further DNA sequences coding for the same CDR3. CDR3 bases: TGTGCCTGGAGTGTATCCGGGAGAAACACCATATATTTT. Its protein is CAWSVSGRNTIYF. The J gene is TRBJ1-3, the V gene TRBV30; D is ambiguous. This CDR3 is built from 13 residues. V lost 0 bases, J lost 5 bases, and 8 bases lay in between. Germline assignment: CDR1 GTSNPN and CDR2 SVGIG (reference sequence).

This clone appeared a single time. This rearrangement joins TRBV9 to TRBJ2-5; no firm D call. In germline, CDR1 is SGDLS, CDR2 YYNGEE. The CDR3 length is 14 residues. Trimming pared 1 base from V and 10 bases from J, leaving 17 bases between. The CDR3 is CASSVSTPTVHQYF. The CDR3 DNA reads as TGTGCCAGCAGCGTATCTACCCCTACAGTTCACCAGTACTTC. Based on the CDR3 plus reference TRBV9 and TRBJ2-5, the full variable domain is DSGVTQTPKHLITATGQRVTLRCSPRSGDLSVYWYQQSLDQGLQFLIQYYNGEERAKGNILERFSAQQFPDLHSELNLSSLELGDSALYFCASSVSTPTVHQYFGPGTRLLVL.

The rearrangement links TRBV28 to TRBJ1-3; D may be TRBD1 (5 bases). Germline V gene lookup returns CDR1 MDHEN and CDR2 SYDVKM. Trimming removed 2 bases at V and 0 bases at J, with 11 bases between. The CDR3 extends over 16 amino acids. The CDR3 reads CASSLPGLVSGNTIYF. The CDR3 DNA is TGTGCCAGCAGTTTACCGGGACTCGTCTCTGGAAACACCATATATTTT.